The present T cell receptor beta chain was sequenced within a study of OX40 agonist ivuxolimab in advanced cancers. Study-wide context: Partial responses were achieved by three patients, of whom one had hepatocellular carcinoma and two had cutaneous melanoma.

The CDR3 consists of 14 residues. J was trimmed by 6 bases and V by 4 bases; bases with no gene match: 7. CDR1 and CDR2 (germline): SGHRS, YFSETQ. The assay was immunoSEQ multiplex PCR, and TCRdb's table has in-frame clones only and misses some. The sample lists some 57,000 clones, approximately 86% occurring once. The chain has TRBV5-1 and TRBJ2-7; 10 nucleotides match TRBD1. This clonotype was obtained from an adult with an advanced solid tumor such as melanoma, head and neck, liver or kidney cancer. The source material was CD4+ or CD8+ T cells sorted from blood, sampled in a trial of the OX40 agonist ivuxolimab. The DNA of the CDR3 is TGCGCCAGCAGCGTACCGGGACAGGGGCGCGAGCAGTACTTC. It yields the protein CASSVPGQGREQYF.